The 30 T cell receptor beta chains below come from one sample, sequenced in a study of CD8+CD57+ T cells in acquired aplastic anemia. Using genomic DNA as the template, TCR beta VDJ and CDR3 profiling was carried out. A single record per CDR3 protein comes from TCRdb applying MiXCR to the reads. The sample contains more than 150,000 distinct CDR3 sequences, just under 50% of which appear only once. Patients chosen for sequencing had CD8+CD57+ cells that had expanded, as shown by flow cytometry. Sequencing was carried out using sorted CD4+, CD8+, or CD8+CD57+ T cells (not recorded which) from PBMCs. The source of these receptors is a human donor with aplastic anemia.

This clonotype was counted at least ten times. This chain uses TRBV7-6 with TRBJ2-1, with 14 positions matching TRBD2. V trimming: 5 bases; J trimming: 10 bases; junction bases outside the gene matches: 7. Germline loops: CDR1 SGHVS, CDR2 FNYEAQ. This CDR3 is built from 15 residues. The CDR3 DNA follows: TGTGCCAGCAGCGGAGGACTAGCGGGGGGAAGGGAGCAGTTCTTC. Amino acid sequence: CASSGGLAGGREQFF.

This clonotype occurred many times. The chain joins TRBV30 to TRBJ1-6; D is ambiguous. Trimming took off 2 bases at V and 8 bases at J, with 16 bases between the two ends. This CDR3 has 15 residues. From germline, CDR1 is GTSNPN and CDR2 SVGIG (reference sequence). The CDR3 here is CAWSSDGPVYSPLHF. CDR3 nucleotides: TGTGCCTGGAGTTCAGACGGACCGGTATATTCACCCCTCCACTTT.

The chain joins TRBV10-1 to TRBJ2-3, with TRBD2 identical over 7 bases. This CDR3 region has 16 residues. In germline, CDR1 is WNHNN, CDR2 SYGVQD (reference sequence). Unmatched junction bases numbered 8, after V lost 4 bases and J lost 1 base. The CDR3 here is CASSGQGSGGTDTQYF. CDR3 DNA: TGCGCCAGCAGTGGCCAAGGAAGCGGGGGCACAGATACGCAGTATTTT.

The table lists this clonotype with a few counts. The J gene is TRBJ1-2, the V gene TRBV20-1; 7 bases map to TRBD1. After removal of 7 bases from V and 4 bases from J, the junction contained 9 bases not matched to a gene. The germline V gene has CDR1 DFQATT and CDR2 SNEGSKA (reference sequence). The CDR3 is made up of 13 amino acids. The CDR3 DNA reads TGCAGTGTCAATGTGGACAGGCGCTATGGCTACACCTTC. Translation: CSVNVDRRYGYTF.

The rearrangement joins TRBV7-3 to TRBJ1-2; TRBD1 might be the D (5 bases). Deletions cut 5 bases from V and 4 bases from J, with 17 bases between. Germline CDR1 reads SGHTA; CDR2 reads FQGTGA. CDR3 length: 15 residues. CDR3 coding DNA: TGTGCCAGCAGCCAATTTGTCCTCGGGGGCTATGGCTACACCTTC. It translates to CASSQFVLGGYGYTF.

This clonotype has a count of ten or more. The CDR3 region has the DNA TGTGCCAGCAGCCAGGAAGAATCGACTGACCTGGGGAATGAGCAGTTCTTC. Amino acids: CASSQEESTDLGNEQFF. The J gene is TRBJ2-1, the V gene TRBV14, with D unresolved. CDR1 is SGHDN and CDR2 is FVKESK in the germline V gene. This CDR3 comprises 17 residues. The V gene lost 3 bases and the J gene lost 7 bases, with 22 bases spanning the gap.

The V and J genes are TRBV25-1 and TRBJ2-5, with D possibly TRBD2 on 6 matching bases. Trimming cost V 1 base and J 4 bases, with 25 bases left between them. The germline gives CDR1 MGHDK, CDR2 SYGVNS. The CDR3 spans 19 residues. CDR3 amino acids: CASSEFSPFTSLKGETQYF. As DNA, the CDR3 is TGTGCCAGCAGTGAATTTAGCCCCTTTACTAGCCTTAAGGGAGAGACCCAGTACTTC. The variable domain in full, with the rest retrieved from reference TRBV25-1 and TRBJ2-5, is EADIYQTPRYLVIGTGKKITLECSQTMGHDKMYWYQQDPGMELHLIHYSYGVNSTEKGDLSSESTVSRIRTEHFPLTLESARPSHTSQYLCASSEFSPFTSLKGETQYFGPGTRLLVL.

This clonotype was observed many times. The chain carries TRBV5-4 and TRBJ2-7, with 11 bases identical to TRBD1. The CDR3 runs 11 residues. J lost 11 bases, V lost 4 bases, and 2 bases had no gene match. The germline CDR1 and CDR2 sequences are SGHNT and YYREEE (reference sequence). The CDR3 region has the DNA TGTGCCAGCAGCATGGGACAGGGGGAGTACTTC. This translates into CASSMGQGEYF.

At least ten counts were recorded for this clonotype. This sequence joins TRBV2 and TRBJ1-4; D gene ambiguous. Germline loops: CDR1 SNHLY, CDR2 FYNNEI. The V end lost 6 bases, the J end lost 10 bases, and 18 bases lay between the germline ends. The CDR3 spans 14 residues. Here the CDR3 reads CASRGGRTMGKLFF. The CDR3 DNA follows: TGTGCCAGCAGGGGCGGACGAACTATGGGAAAACTGTTTTTT.

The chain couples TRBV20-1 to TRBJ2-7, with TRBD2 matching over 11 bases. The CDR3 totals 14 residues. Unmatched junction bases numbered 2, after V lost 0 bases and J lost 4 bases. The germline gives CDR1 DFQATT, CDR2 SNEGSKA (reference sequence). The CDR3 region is CSARDWTSGYEQYF. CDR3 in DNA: TGCAGTGCTAGAGATTGGACTAGCGGGTACGAGCAGTACTTC.

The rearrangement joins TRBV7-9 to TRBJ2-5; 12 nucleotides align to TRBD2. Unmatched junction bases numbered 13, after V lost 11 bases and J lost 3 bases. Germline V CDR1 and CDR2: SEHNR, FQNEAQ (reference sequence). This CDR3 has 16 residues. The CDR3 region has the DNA TGTGCCTGGAGTCCGGGACTAGCGGGCTTCAAAGAGACCCAGTACTTC. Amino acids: CAWSPGLAGFKETQYF.

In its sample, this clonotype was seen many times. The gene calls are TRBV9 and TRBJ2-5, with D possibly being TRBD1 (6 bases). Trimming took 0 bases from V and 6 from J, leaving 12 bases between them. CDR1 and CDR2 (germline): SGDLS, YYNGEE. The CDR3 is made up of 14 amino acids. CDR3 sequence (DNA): TGTGCCAGCAGCGTAGGGGGGCTGCAAAAGACCCAGTACTTC. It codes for CASSVGGLQKTQYF.

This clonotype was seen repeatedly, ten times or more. The CDR3 reads CASSLDRYSHEQYF. The CDR3, as DNA: TGTGCCAGCAGCCTAGACAGGTATTCCCACGAGCAGTACTTC. This chain uses TRBV7-9 with TRBJ2-7, with D possibly matching TRBD1 (6 bases). CDR3 length equals 14 residues. Trimming removed 5 bases at V and 5 bases at J, with 16 bases between. Germline values: CDR1 SEHNR, CDR2 FQNEAQ (reference sequence). Using reference TRBV7-9 and TRBJ2-7 for the parts outside the CDR3, the full variable domain is DTGVSQNPRHKITKRGQNVTFRCDPISEHNRLYWYRQTLGQGPEFLTYFQNEAQLEKSRLLSDRFSAERPKGSFSTLEIQRTEQGDSAMYLCASSLDRYSHEQYFGPGTRLTVT.

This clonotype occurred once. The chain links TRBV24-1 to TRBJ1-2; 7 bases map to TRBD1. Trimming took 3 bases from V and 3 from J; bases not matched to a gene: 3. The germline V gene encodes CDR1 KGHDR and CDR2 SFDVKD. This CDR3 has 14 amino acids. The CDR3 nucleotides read TGTGCCACCAGTGATCCCACAGGGGACTATGGCTACACCTTC. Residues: CATSDPTGDYGYTF.

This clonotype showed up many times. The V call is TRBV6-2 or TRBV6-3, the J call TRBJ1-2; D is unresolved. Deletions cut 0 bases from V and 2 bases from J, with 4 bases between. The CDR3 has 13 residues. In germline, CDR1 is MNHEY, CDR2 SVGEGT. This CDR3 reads CASSYSINYGYTF. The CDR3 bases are TGTGCCAGCAGTTACTCGATAAACTATGGCTACACCTTC.

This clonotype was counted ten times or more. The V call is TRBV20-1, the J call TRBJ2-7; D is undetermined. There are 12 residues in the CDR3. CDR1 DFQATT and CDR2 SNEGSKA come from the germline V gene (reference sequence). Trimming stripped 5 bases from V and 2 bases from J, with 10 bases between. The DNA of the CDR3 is TGCAGTGCTCACGATAAAACCTACGAGCAGTACTTC. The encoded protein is CSAHDKTYEQYF.

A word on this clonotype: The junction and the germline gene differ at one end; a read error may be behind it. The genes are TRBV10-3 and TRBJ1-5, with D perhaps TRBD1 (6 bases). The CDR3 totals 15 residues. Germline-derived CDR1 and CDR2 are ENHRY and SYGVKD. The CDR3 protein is CAISYREYSDQPQHF. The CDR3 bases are TGTGCCATCAGTTACAGGGAATATAGCGATCAGCCCCAGCATTTT.

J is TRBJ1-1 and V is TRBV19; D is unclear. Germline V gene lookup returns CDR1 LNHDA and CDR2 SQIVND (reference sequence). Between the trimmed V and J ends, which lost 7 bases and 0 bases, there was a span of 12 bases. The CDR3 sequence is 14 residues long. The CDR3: CASKELAMNTEAFF. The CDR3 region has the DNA TGTGCCAGTAAAGAGTTAGCCATGAACACTGAAGCTTTCTTT.

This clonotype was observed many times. The CDR3 sequence: CSASTPDSQYNEQFF. The CDR3 coding sequence is TGCAGTGCTAGTACTCCAGATTCCCAATACAATGAGCAGTTCTTC. The V gene is TRBV20-1, the J gene TRBJ2-1; D remains ambiguous. The CDR3 spans 15 residues. Germline V gene lookup returns CDR1 DFQATT and CDR2 SNEGSKA (reference sequence). V shed 3 bases and J shed 4 bases, with 16 bases lying between them.

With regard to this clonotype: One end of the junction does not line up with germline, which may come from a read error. CDR3 bases: TGTGCCACCAGTGAGTCGTACAGGGGGCGGAACACCGGGGAGCTGTTTTTT. Its protein is CATSESYRGRNTGELFF. V is TRBV10-3 and J is TRBJ2-2; 9 bases fit TRBD1. There are 17 residues in the CDR3. Per the germline V gene, CDR1 is ENHRY and CDR2 is SYGVKD.

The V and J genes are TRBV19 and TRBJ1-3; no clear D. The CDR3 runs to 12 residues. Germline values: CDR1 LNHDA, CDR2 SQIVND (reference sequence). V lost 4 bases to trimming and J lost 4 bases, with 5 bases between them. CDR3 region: CASSTGGNTIYF. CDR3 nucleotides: TGTGCCAGTAGTACTGGGGGAAACACCATATATTTT.

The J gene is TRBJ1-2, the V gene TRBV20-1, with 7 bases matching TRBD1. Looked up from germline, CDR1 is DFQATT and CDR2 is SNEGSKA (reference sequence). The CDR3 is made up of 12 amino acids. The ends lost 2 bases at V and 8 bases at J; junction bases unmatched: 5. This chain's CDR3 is CSARTGVGGYTF. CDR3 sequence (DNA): TGCAGTGCTAGAACAGGGGTGGGAGGCTACACCTTC.

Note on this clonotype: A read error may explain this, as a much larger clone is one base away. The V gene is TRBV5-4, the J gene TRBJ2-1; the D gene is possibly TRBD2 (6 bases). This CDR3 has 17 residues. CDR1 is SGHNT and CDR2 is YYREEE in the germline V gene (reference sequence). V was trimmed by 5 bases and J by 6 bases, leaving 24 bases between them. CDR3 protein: CASRGLDGGKRRNEQFF. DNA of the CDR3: TGTGCCAGCAGGGGACTTGATGGCGGCAAACGCCGCAATGAGCAGTTCTTC.

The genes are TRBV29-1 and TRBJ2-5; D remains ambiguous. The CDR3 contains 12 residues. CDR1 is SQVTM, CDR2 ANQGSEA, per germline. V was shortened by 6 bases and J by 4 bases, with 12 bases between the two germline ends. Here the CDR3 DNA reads TGCAGCGTAGGTGGCGGTAGAGAGACCCAGTACTTC. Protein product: CSVGGGRETQYF.

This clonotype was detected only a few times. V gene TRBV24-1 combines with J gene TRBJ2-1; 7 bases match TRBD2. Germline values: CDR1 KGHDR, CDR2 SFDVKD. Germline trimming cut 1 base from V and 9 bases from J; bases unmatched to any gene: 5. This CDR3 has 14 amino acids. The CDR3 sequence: CATSDLSSGGEQFF. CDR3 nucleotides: TGTGCCACCAGTGATTTAAGTTCGGGGGGTGAGCAGTTCTTC.

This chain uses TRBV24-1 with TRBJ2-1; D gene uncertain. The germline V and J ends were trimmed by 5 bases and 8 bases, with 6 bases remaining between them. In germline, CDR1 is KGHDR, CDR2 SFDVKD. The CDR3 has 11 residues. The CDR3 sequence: CATSVLDEQFF. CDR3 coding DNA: TGTGCCACCAGTGTTCTTGATGAGCAGTTCTTC.

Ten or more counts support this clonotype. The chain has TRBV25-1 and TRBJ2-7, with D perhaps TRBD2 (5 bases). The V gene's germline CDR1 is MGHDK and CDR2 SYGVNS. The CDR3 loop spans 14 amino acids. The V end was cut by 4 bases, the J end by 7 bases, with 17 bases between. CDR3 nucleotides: TGTGCCAGCAGTGCGTACCAACCGACGGGGGAGCAGTACTTC. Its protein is CASSAYQPTGEQYF.

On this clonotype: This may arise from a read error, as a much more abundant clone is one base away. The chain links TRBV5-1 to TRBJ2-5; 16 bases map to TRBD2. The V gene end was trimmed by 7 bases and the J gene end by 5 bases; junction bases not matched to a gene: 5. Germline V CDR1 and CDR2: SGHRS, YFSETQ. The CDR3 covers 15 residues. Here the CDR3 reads CASGRGLAGGETQYF. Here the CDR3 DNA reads TGCGCCAGCGGCAGGGGACTAGCGGGAGGGGAGACCCAGTACTTC. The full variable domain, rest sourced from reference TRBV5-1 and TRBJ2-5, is KAGVTQTPRYLIKTRGQQVTLSCSPISGHRSVSWYQQTPGQGLQFLFEYFSETQRNKGNFPGRFSGRQFSNSRSEMNVSTLELGDSALYLCASGRGLAGGETQYFGPGTRLLVL.

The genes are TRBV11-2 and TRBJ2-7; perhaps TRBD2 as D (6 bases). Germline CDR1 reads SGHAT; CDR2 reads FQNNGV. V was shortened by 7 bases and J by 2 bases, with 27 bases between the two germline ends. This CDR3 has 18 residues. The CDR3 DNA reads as TGTGCCAGCAAACTAGCCTGGGGGTCGGGCAGTGGAGCCTACGAGCAGTACTTC. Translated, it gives CASKLAWGSGSGAYEQYF.

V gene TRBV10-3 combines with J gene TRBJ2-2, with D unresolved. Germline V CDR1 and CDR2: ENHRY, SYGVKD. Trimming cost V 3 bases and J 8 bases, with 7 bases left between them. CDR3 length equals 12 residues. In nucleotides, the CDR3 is TGTGCCATCAGTGACGGACCGGGGGAGCTGTTTTTT. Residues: CAISDGPGELFF.